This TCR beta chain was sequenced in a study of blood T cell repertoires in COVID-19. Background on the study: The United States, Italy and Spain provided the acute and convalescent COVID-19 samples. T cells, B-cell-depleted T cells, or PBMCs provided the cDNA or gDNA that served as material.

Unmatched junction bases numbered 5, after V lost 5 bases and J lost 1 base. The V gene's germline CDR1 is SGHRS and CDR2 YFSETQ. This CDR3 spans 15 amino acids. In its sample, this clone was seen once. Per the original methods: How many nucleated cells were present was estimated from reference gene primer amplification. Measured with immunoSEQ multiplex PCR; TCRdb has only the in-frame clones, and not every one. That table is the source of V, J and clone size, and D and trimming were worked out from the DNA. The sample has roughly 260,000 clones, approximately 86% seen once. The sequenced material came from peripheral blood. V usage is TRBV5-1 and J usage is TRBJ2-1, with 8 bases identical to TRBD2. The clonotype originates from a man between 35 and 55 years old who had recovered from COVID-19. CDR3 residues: CASRKREMSYNEQFF. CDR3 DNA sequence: TGCGCCAGCAGGAAGCGGGAGATGTCCTACAATGAGCAGTTCTTC.